The text below deals with one TCR beta chain. This CDR3 has 16 amino acids. Germline CDR1 SNHLY, CDR2 FYNNEI. The sample comes from a study of T cells expressing NK-cell markers. Study-level background: The authors derived TCR beta repertoires from sorted CD3+CD56+NKG2C+, CD3+CD56+NKG2C- and CD3+CD56-NKG2C+ T cells.

For TCR beta, cDNA was produced by 5'RACE template switching with UMIs. TCRdb re-called the 5' RACE reads; every CDR3 protein appears as one record, without DNA. The sample table sets out hundreds of thousands of distinct CDR3 sequences. This receptor was obtained from a man aged 18 to 30 in good health. The source material was blood T cells: a sorted CD56 or NKG2C T cell subset, CD4+ or CD8+ T cells, or bulk PBMC T cells (not recorded which). This chain joins TRBV2 and TRBJ2-5; TCRdb picks TRBD2, but there is no DNA to check that call. CDR3 amino acids: CACHRRAGVNQETQYF.